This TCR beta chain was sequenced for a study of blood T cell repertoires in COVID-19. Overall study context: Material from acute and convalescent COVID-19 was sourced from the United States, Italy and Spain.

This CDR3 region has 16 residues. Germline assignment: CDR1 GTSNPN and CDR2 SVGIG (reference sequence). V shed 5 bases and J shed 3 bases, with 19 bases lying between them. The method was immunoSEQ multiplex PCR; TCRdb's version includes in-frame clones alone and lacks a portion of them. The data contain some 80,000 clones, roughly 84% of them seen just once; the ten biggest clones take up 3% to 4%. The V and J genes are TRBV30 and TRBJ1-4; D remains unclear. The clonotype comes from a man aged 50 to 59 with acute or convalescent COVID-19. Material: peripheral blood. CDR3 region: CAWSGVGVGANEKLFF. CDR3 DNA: TGTGCCTGGTCTGGGGTAGGAGTGGGAGCTAATGAAAAACTGTTTTTT.